This TCR beta chain is from a study of cytomegalovirus exposure and HLA in healthy donors. The CDR3 runs 17 residues. Germline V gives CDR1 ENHRY, CDR2 SYGVKD. V dropped 2 bases and J dropped 3 bases, with 16 bases sitting between them. Profiled with immunoSEQ multiplex PCR; TCRdb holds only in-frame clones, not every one. Here the sample spans approximately 100,000 clones, roughly 84% being singletons. The receptor was derived from a young man in good health and CMV-seropositive. The chain joins TRBV10-3 to TRBJ2-2; tentatively, D is TRBD2 (6 bases). Specimen: PBMCs. CDR3 loop: CAISESVTGVDTGELFF. The CDR3 DNA reads TGTGCCATCAGTGAGAGTGTGACGGGGGTGGACACCGGGGAGCTGTTTTTT.